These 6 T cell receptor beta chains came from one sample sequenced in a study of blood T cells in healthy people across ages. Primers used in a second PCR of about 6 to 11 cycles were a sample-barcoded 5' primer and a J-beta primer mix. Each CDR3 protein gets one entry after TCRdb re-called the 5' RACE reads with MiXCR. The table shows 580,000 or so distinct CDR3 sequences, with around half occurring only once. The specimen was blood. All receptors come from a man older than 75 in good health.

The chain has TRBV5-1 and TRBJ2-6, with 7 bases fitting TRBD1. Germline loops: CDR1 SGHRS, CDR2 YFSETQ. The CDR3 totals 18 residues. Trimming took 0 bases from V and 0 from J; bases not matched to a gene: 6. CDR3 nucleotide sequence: TGCGCCAGCAGCTTGGTTGGGACAGTGAACTCTGGGGCCAACGTCCTGACTTTC. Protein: CASSLVGTVNSGANVLTF. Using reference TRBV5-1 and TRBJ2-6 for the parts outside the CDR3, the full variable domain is KAGVTQTPRYLIKTRGQQVTLSCSPISGHRSVSWYQQTPGQGLQFLFEYFSETQRNKGNFPGRFSGRQFSNSRSEMNVSTLELGDSALYLCASSLVGTVNSGANVLTFGAGSRLTVL.

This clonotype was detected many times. The CDR3, as DNA: TGTGCCAGCAGTCCAGGGGGCGGGACAGGGACCTTCTACGAGCAGTACTTC. It codes for CASSPGGGTGTFYEQYF. The chain couples TRBV6-5 to TRBJ2-7; TRBD1 aligns across 9 bases. V lost 5 bases, J lost 3 bases, and 14 bases stayed unmatched. This CDR3 comprises 17 residues. Germline values: CDR1 MNHEY, CDR2 SVGAGI.

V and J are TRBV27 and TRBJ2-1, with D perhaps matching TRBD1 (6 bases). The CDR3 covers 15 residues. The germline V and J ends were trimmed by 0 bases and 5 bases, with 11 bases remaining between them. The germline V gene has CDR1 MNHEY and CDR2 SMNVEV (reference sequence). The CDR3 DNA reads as TGTGCCAGCAGTTTATCGGGACACACAAACAATGAGCAGTTCTTC. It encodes CASSLSGHTNNEQFF.

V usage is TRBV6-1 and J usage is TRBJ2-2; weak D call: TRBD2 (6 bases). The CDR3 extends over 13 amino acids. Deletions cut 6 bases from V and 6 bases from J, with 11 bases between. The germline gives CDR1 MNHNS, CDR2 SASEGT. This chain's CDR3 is CASRPTSSGELFF. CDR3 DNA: TGTGCCAGCAGGCCGACTAGTTCCGGGGAGCTGTTTTTT.

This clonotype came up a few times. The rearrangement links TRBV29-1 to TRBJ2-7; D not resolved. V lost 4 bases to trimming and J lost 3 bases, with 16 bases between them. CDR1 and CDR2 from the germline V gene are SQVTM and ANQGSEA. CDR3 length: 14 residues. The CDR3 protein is CSVGDRGSYYEQYF. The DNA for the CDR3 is TGCAGCGTTGGCGATCGTGGGTCGTACTACGAGCAGTACTTC.

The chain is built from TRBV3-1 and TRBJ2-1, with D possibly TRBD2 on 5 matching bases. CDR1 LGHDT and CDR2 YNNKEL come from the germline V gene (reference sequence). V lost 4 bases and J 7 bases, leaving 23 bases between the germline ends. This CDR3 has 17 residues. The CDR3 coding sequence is TGTGCCAGCAGCCTGTCACGTCTTCGGGCGCGGAGGAATGAGCAGTTCTTC. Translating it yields CASSLSRLRARRNEQFF.